This TCR beta chain was recovered during a study of blood T cell repertoires in COVID-19. Study background: Samples of COVID-19 (acute and convalescent) were obtained from the United States, Italy and Spain. T cells, B-cell-depleted T cells, or PBMCs provided the cDNA or gDNA that served as material.

In the original analysis: Using reference gene primer amplification, nucleated cell counts were estimated. This table comes from immunoSEQ multiplex PCR, and its TCRdb copy is limited to in-frame clones, with some not included. That table gives V, J and clone size, and the DNA gave D and trimming. The sample contains hundreds of thousands of clones, 85% of which appear only once. This clone was recorded once. The CDR3 spans 18 residues. Germline CDR1 is LGHDT and CDR2 is YNNKEL (reference sequence). V was clipped by 5 bases and J by 4 bases, with 26 bases between them. The source of this sequence is a human donor in a cohort sampled during active COVID-19. The specimen sequenced was peripheral blood. The gene calls are TRBV3-1 (or the pseudogene TRBV3-2) and TRBJ1-2, with D possibly matching TRBD1 (5 bases). CDR3: CASSEVSGTTRWGYGYTF. Written as DNA, the CDR3 is TGTGCCAGCAGCGAAGTATCCGGGACTACAAGGTGGGGCTATGGCTACACCTTC.